This is a list of T cell receptor beta chains from one sample in a study of CD8 T cells in ankylosing spondylitis. One entry per CDR3 protein, called by TCRdb with MiXCR from the 5' RACE reads. The sample records just over 350,000 distinct CDR3 sequences, 20% to 25% being singletons. Sequencing was carried out using blood, either unsorted or a sorted T cell fraction (not recorded which). The receptor source for this set is a male donor with ankylosing spondylitis or in good health (not recorded which). Both conserved end residues are part of each CDR3. The D gene is left open where the match is weak. Some rows have no size entry. The others give once, few or many, or a class for an expanded clone.

V gene	D gene	J gene	clone size	CDR3 length	CDR3 DNA	CDR3 protein
TRBV12-3/TRBV12-4	NA	TRBJ2-7	NA	14	TGTGCCAGCAGTTCGATTACAGGGGGGGACGAGCAGTACTTC	CASSSITGGDEQYF
TRBV10-2	TRBD2	TRBJ2-3	few	14	TGCGCCAGCAGAATTAGCGGGGTTAGAGATACGCAGTATTTT	CASRISGVRDTQYF
TRBV4-1	TRBD1	TRBJ2-7	few	15	TGCGCCAGCAGCCAAAAAGGACAGGGGGGTGGCGAGCAGTACTTC	CASSQKGQGGGEQYF
TRBV11-2	NA	TRBJ2-5	NA	16	TGTGCCAGCAGCCCGGCCCCGGACACAGACGGTGAGACCCAGTACTTC	CASSPAPDTDGETQYF
TRBV12-3/TRBV12-4	NA	TRBJ1-1	many	14	TGTGCCAGCAGTATGGGACGGTTGAACACTGAAGCTTTCTTT	CASSMGRLNTEAFF
TRBV7-9	TRBD1	TRBJ2-1	few	15	TGTGCCAGCAGCTTCGGGACAGGGGTATACAATGAGCAGTTCTTC	CASSFGTGVYNEQFF
TRBV7-2	TRBD1	TRBJ2-5	few	14	TGTGCCAGCAGCAACGACAGGGACACGGAGACCCAGTACTTC	CASSNDRDTETQYF
TRBV7-9	NA	TRBJ2-1	few	13	TGTGCCAGCAGCCCCCGACAGAACAATGAGCAGTTCTTC	CASSPRQNNEQFF
TRBV3-1	TRBD2	TRBJ2-1	few	19	TGTGCCAGCAGCCAAGATCGATACGGACTAGCGGGGGGGCTTCTTGAGCAGTTCTTC	CASSQDRYGLAGGLLEQFF
TRBV20-1	TRBD2	TRBJ2-1	few	11	TGCAGTCCGGGGGGGCCAAATGAGCAGTTCTTC	CSPGGPNEQFF
TRBV4-1	TRBD1	TRBJ2-1	NA	16	TGCGCCAGCAGCCAGCTGACAGGGGGCTGGTTGGATGAGCAGTTCTTC	CASSQLTGGWLDEQFF
TRBV20-1	TRBD2	TRBJ2-3	few	16	TGCAGTGCTAGAAGTGAAGCGGGGGGAGAGGCAGATACGCAGTATTTT	CSARSEAGGEADTQYF
TRBV29-1	NA	TRBJ2-1	NA	12	TGCAGCTTTGGGCAGGGAAACAATGAGCAGTTCTTC	CSFGQGNNEQFF
TRBV12-3/TRBV12-4	TRBD2	TRBJ2-3	many	16	TGTGCCAGCAGTTCCCGGACTAGCGGGGGGGCGAATACGCAGTATTTT	CASSSRTSGGANTQYF
TRBV29-1	NA	TRBJ2-1	NA	14	TGCAGCGTTGGCGGGACTCCAAAGGGCAATGAGCAGTTCTTC	CSVGGTPKGNEQFF
TRBV29-1	TRBD2	TRBJ2-3	many	13	TGCAGCGTTGGGGGACTAGCGGCAGATACGCAGTATTTT	CSVGGLAADTQYF
TRBV27	NA	TRBJ2-5	NA	17	TGTGCCAGCAGTTGGGCTCGACCGGACGGGTACCAAGAGACCCAGTACTTC	CASSWARPDGYQETQYF
TRBV7-9	NA	TRBJ2-2	NA	15	TGTGCCAGCAGCTTTGGCAGCTGGAACACCGGGGAGCTGTTTTTT	CASSFGSWNTGELFF
TRBV5-6	TRBD2	TRBJ2-1	few	16	TGTGCCAGTTCTCCGTGGAGTAGCGGGGCATACAATGAGCAGTTCTTC	CASSPWSSGAYNEQFF
TRBV3-1	TRBD1	TRBJ2-3	few	19	TGTGCCAGCAGCCAAGCGTCGGTTTCGTGGGACAGCCTCACAGATACGCAGTATTTT	CASSQASVSWDSLTDTQYF
TRBV12-3/TRBV12-4	NA	TRBJ2-2	few	14	TGTGCCAGCAGTCCGGTGTGGGTCCCCGGGGAGCTGTTTTTT	CASSPVWVPGELFF
TRBV5-1	TRBD2	TRBJ2-7	few	15	TGCGCCAGCAGCCCTAACCCAGCGGGGGCCTACGAGCAGTACTTC	CASSPNPAGAYEQYF
TRBV6-2/TRBV6-3	NA	TRBJ2-6	NA	16	TGTGCCAGCAGTTATACTGGATCCTCTGGGGCCAACGTCCTGACTTTC	CASSYTGSSGANVLTF
TRBV30	NA	TRBJ2-1	few	13	TGTGCCTGGATGCAGGGTCACTACAATGAGCAGTTCTTC	CAWMQGHYNEQFF
TRBV2	TRBD2	TRBJ2-3	NA	18	TGTGCCAGCAGTGAAACGACTAGCGGGGGCCTGGGCACAGATACGCAGTATTTT	CASSETTSGGLGTDTQYF
TRBV12-3/TRBV12-4	NA	TRBJ2-2	NA	16	TGTGCCAGCAGTTTAGTTTCCCGGGGGCTCACCGGGGAGCTGTTTTTT	CASSLVSRGLTGELFF
TRBV7-6	NA	TRBJ2-1	few	16	TGTGCCAGCAGCTTAGATCCGGGGGCTCTTGACAATGAGCAGTTCTTC	CASSLDPGALDNEQFF
TRBV5-1	NA	TRBJ2-7	NA	14	TGCGCCAGCAGTATCATTGGGGCCACCTACGAGCAGTACTTC	CASSIIGATYEQYF
TRBV6-1	NA	TRBJ2-1	few	14	TGTGCCAGCAGTCCTGTTGGGCCTACTGGTGAGCAGTTCTTC	CASSPVGPTGEQFF
TRBV4-1	NA	TRBJ2-3	NA	15	TGCGCCAGCAGCCAAGTTCCGGGGAATACAGATACGCAGTATTTT	CASSQVPGNTDTQYF
TRBV7-8	TRBD2	TRBJ2-7	NA	15	TGTGCCAGCAGCCTGACTAGCGGGGGGGCCTACGAGCAGTACTTC	CASSLTSGGAYEQYF
TRBV3-1	NA	TRBJ2-7	few	13	TGTGCCAGCAGCTCCCCGGTTGGGATTTGGCAGTACTTC	CASSSPVGIWQYF
TRBV27	NA	TRBJ2-2	NA	15	TGTGCCAGCAGTTCTGAGGTGTGGCTTTCCGGGGAGCTGTTTTTT	CASSSEVWLSGELFF
TRBV5-6	NA	TRBJ2-4	NA	16	TGTGCCAGCAGCTTGGGGGCAGGGCAAGCCAAAAACATTCAGTACTTC	CASSLGAGQAKNIQYF
TRBV5-1	NA	TRBJ2-7	few	16	TGCGCCAGCAGCTTACCTCTAGTGGGCGATACCTACGAGCAGTACTTC	CASSLPLVGDTYEQYF
TRBV30	NA	TRBJ1-2	NA	14	TGTGCCTGGAGTGTACTTGGTGGTAGCTATGGCTACACCTTC	CAWSVLGGSYGYTF
TRBV11-2	TRBD1	TRBJ2-3	few	16	TGTGCCAGCAGCCTCAGACAGGGGGTGGGCACAGATACGCAGTATTTT	CASSLRQGVGTDTQYF
TRBV29-1	TRBD2	TRBJ2-2	NA	16	TGCAGCGTCCCCATACTAGCGGGGGGGGTCACCGGGGAGCTGTTTTTT	CSVPILAGGVTGELFF
TRBV5-1	NA	TRBJ1-2	NA	15	TGCGCCAGCAGCTTGGTAGGACAGAATACCTATGGCTACACCTTC	CASSLVGQNTYGYTF
TRBV20-1	NA	TRBJ1-4	few	18	TGCAGTGCTAGAGTTTTAGGACCCCCGAGGACAACTAATGAAAAACTGTTTTTT	CSARVLGPPRTTNEKLFF
TRBV6-1	NA	TRBJ2-1	NA	15	TGTGCCAGCAGTGAACCCGACGGGGGCTACAATGAGCAGTTCTTC	CASSEPDGGYNEQFF
TRBV7-9	TRBD1	TRBJ2-1	NA	15	TGTGCCAGCAGCCCTCCCGGGACAGCTACCAATGAGCAGTTCTTC	CASSPPGTATNEQFF
TRBV29-1	TRBD1	TRBJ2-7	few	13	TGCAGCATAGACAGGGGGCTATGCGACGAGCAGTACTTC	CSIDRGLCDEQYF
TRBV9	TRBD1	TRBJ1-6	few	15	TGTGCCAGCAGCGTAGTAGGGACAGCGAATTCACCCCTCCACTTT	CASSVVGTANSPLHF
TRBV20-1	TRBD1	TRBJ2-1	NA	14	TGCAGTGCTCGCACAGGGGGCCCTACCAATGAGCAGTTCTTC	CSARTGGPTNEQFF
TRBV5-1	NA	TRBJ2-7	few	15	TGCGCCAGCAGCTTGGAGTCGGCAATAGCCTACGAGCAGTACTTC	CASSLESAIAYEQYF
TRBV12-3/TRBV12-4	NA	TRBJ2-3	few	16	TGTGCCAGCAGTTTTTACGGGGCGGGGAGCACAGATACGCAGTATTTT	CASSFYGAGSTDTQYF
TRBV11-2	TRBD2	TRBJ2-5	few	18	TGTGCCAGCAGCTTAGTCACCAAACTAGCGGGGTTTGAGGAGACCCAGTACTTC	CASSLVTKLAGFEETQYF
TRBV12-3/TRBV12-4	TRBD2	TRBJ2-1	few	11	TGTGCCAGCAGTCCGGGGGGGGGGGCGATCTTC	CASSPGGGAIF
TRBV12-3/TRBV12-4	NA	TRBJ2-3	NA	17	TGTGCCAGCAGCATCTCGACTAGGGTCTTCAATACAGATACGCAGTATTTT	CASSISTRVFNTDTQYF
TRBV20-1	NA	TRBJ2-3	few	15	TGCAGTGCCGACGGTAGTCGGGGGAGCACAGATACGCAGTATTTT	CSADGSRGSTDTQYF
TRBV10-1	TRBD2	TRBJ2-3	few	16	TGCGCCAGCAGTGAGTCTCGAGTAGCCGGGGGGGATACGCAGTATTTT	CASSESRVAGGDTQYF
TRBV11-2	TRBD2	TRBJ2-1	NA	15	TGTGCCAGCAGCTTAGCGGGGGGGTCCCGCTATGAGCAGTTCTTC	CASSLAGGSRYEQFF
TRBV25-1	NA	TRBJ1-2	few	11	TGTGCCAGCAGCGGGCTCTATGGCTACACCTTC	CASSGLYGYTF
TRBV10-1	NA	TRBJ2-1	many	15	TGCGCCAGCAGCAGGGACCAAAGCTCCTACAATGAGCAGTTCTTC	CASSRDQSSYNEQFF
TRBV7-9	NA	TRBJ2-5	once	13	TGTGCCAGCAGCTCGGACCTAGAGGAGACCCAGTACTTC	CASSSDLEETQYF
TRBV7-6	TRBD1	TRBJ2-5	NA	17	TGTGCCAGCAGTCGATGGGCACAGGGGGTGAACCAAGAGACCCAGTACTTC	CASSRWAQGVNQETQYF
TRBV12-3/TRBV12-4	TRBD2	TRBJ2-5	few	13	TGTGCCAGCACAGCGGGGGAGTACGGGACCCAGTACTTC	CASTAGEYGTQYF
TRBV4-1	TRBD1	TRBJ2-5	few	15	TGCGCCAGCAGCCAAGAGGACAGGGATCAAGAGACCCAGTACTTC	CASSQEDRDQETQYF